The 19 T cell receptor beta chains given below trace back to one sample, sequenced in a study of early T cells in non-severe SARS-CoV-2 infection (dated by TCRdb to 2020 to 2022). The library was prepared using 5' RACE. Sequencing took place on a NextSeq 500. The raw public data were reprocessed by TCRdb itself: fastp quality trimming at Q25, MiXCR clonotype calling, in-frame beta chains only. Duplicate CDR3 protein sequences are folded into a single record with the most common DNA and genes. Recorded for this sample are under 35,000 distinct CDR3 sequences; roughly 5% of them occurred a single time. The ten largest clones capture around 10% of the sample. The sample consisted of whole blood. These receptor sequences come from an adult who was a healthcare worker with PCR-confirmed SARS-CoV-2 infection or an uninfected control (not recorded which).

This clonotype has at least ten counts. The rearrangement joins TRBV6-2 or TRBV6-3 to TRBJ1-5; no reliable D call. CDR3 length: 21 amino acids. Deletions cut 6 bases from V and 6 bases from J, with 36 bases between. Germline V gene data show CDR1 as MNHEY and CDR2 as SVGEGT. The CDR3 DNA sequence: TGTGCCAGCAGCCCCATGCATGAGGCGTGGGTCATTAACACCCGGGGTCAGCCCCAGCATTTT. It is translated as CASSPMHEAWVINTRGQPQHF.

This clonotype was counted ten times or more. The chain employs TRBV5-1 and TRBJ1-1; 12 nucleotides agree with TRBD1. This CDR3 has 15 amino acids. In germline, CDR1 is SGHRS, CDR2 YFSETQ. V lost 4 bases, J lost 8 bases, and 9 bases stayed unmatched. CDR3 in amino acids: CASSLPGTGGAEAFF. CDR3 nucleotides: TGCGCCAGCAGCCTGCCCGGGACAGGGGGCGCCGAAGCTTTCTTT.

The table lists this clonotype with many counts. The V gene is TRBV20-1, the J gene TRBJ2-7, with TRBD1 matching over 8 bases. The germline gives CDR1 DFQATT, CDR2 SNEGSKA (reference sequence). CDR3 length: 13 residues. V lost 5 bases, J lost 0 bases, and 3 bases stayed unmatched. The CDR3 here is CSAGTGLSYEQYF. The DNA for the CDR3 is TGCAGTGCTGGGACAGGCCTCTCCTACGAGCAGTACTTC.

In its sample, this clonotype was seen many times. J is TRBJ2-2 and V is TRBV5-4, with D tentatively TRBD1 or TRBD2 (5 bases each). The CDR3 is 15 residues long. Trimming cost V 4 bases and J 7 bases, with 17 bases left between them. From germline, CDR1 is SGHNT and CDR2 YYREEE (reference sequence). CDR3 amino acids: CASSRGQTQDGELFF. The CDR3 nucleotides are TGTGCCAGCAGCCGGGGCCAAACCCAAGACGGGGAGCTGTTTTTT.

This clonotype is labeled as medium-sized (0.01 to 0.1%). V gene TRBV19 combines with J gene TRBJ2-3; 8 nucleotides match TRBD1. With 5 bases clipped from V and 1 base from J, the junction kept 8 bases outside the gene matches. CDR3 size: 16 residues. CDR1 and CDR2 (germline): LNHDA, SQIVND (reference sequence). The CDR3 sequence is CASSLIQGGGTDTQYF. Here the CDR3 DNA reads TGTGCCAGTAGTCTGATACAGGGGGGAGGCACAGATACGCAGTATTTT.

This chain joins TRBV7-2 and TRBJ2-1; D is possibly TRBD2 (6 bases). This CDR3 is 17 amino acids long. Trimming removed 0 bases from V and 0 bases from J, with 12 bases in between. The V gene's germline CDR1 is SGHTA and CDR2 FQGNSA. The CDR3 DNA sequence: TGTGCCAGCAGCTTAGCCAAGACTAGTTACTCCTACAATGAGCAGTTCTTC. It specifies CASSLAKTSYSYNEQFF.

This clonotype was recorded many times. The chain recombines TRBV19 with TRBJ2-5, with D tentatively TRBD2 (6 bases). The V gene lost 5 bases and the J gene lost 9 bases, with 10 bases spanning the gap. Germline V gene lookup returns CDR1 LNHDA and CDR2 SQIVND (reference sequence). This CDR3 has 11 amino acids. CDR3 DNA sequence: TGTGCCAGTAGTCAAAGGGAGGCCCAGTACTTC. Translating it yields CASSQREAQYF.

The chain has TRBV27 and TRBJ2-3; TRBD2 is a possible D gene (6 bases). Per germline, CDR1 MNHEY and CDR2 SMNVEV (reference sequence). CDR3 length: 14 amino acids. The germline V and J ends were trimmed by 7 bases and 3 bases, with 14 bases remaining between them. The CDR3 sequence is CASTVSGATDTQYF. CDR3 in DNA: TGTGCCAGCACCGTTAGCGGAGCAACAGATACGCAGTATTTT.

At least ten counts were recorded for this clonotype. The rearrangement joins TRBV2 to TRBJ2-2; D uncertain. Trimming shortened V by 3 bases and J by 3 bases, and 8 bases separated the two germline ends. CDR1 SNHLY and CDR2 FYNNEI come from the germline V gene. The CDR3 length is 14 residues. For the CDR3, the DNA is TGTGCCAGCAGTGAGAACTTATACACCGGGGAGCTGTTTTTT. Protein product: CASSENLYTGELFF. Variable domain in full (rest from reference TRBV2 and TRBJ2-2): EPEVTQTPSHQVTQMGQEVILRCVPISNHLYFYWYRQILGQKVEFLVSFYNNEISEKSEIFDDQFSVERPDGSNFTLKIRSTKLEDSAMYFCASSENLYTGELFFGEGSRLTVL.

This clonotype was counted ten times or more. The genes are TRBV29-1 and TRBJ2-2; no firm D call. The germline V gene has CDR1 SQVTM and CDR2 ANQGSEA. This CDR3 is 14 amino acids long. V lost 3 bases and J 1 base, leaving 9 bases between the germline ends. Here the CDR3 reads CSVEDGQNTGELFF. CDR3 sequence (DNA): TGCAGCGTTGAGGACGGGCAGAACACCGGGGAGCTGTTTTTT.

The sample holds many counts of this clonotype. The chain recombines TRBV12-3 or TRBV12-4 with TRBJ1-1, with D maybe TRBD1 (5 bases). V was cut by 7 bases and J by 4 bases, with 10 bases left in between. The CDR3 contains 12 residues. The CDR3 protein is CASIREGTEAFF. CDR3 coding DNA: TGTGCCAGCATCAGGGAAGGCACTGAAGCTTTCTTT.

This clonotype came up many times. V usage is TRBV6-5 and J usage is TRBJ2-1; 7 bases are a match to TRBD2. The CDR3 is 16 residues long. V gave up 5 bases and J gave up 4 bases; unmatched junction bases: 11. Germline loops: CDR1 MNHEY, CDR2 SVGAGI. The CDR3 protein is CASSPVSGGRYNEQFF. The CDR3 nucleotides are TGTGCCAGCAGTCCGGTCTCGGGGGGACGGTACAATGAGCAGTTCTTC.

This clonotype came up many times. A junction boundary mismatches the germline segment, possibly from a read error. The chain recombines TRBV10-2 with TRBJ1-2, with D hard to call. This CDR3 contains 14 residues. Germline CDR1 reads WSHSY; CDR2 reads SAAADI. The CDR3 nucleotides read TGCGCCAGCAGCGAGTCACAATTTAACTATGGCTACACCTTC. This sequence encodes CASSESQFNYGYTF.

The chain joins TRBV19 to TRBJ1-1, with D unclear. Looked up from germline, CDR1 is LNHDA and CDR2 is SQIVND (reference sequence). V lost 7 bases and J lost 1, with 13 bases in between. The CDR3 length is 14 residues. CDR3 protein: CASTADRPNTEAFF. In DNA, the CDR3 is TGTGCCAGTACCGCTGACCGACCGAACACTGAAGCTTTCTTT.

This clonotype was counted at least ten times. The chain employs TRBV13 and TRBJ2-1, with 8 nucleotides matching TRBD2. Per the germline V gene, CDR1 is PRHDT and CDR2 is FYEKMQ (reference sequence). The CDR3 is made up of 15 amino acids. J lost 2 bases, V lost 0 bases, and 0 bases had no gene match. CDR3 amino acids: CASSLGLAAYNEQFF. CDR3 coding DNA: TGTGCCAGCAGCTTAGGACTAGCGGCCTACAATGAGCAGTTCTTC.

This clonotype was recorded at least ten times. The V call is TRBV5-1, the J call TRBJ1-5; unclear D gene. Deletions cut 6 bases from V and 0 bases from J, with 13 bases between. The CDR3 covers 15 residues. Germline V CDR1 and CDR2: SGHRS, YFSETQ. CDR3 sequence reads: CASTPDGNSNQPQHF. The CDR3 bases are TGCGCCAGCACCCCGGACGGCAATAGCAATCAGCCCCAGCATTTT.

This clonotype has only a few counts. The J gene is TRBJ1-5, the V gene TRBV18; D possibly corresponds to TRBD1 (5 bases). This CDR3 is built from 14 residues. V was trimmed by 3 bases and J by 6 bases, leaving 12 bases between them. Per the germline V gene, CDR1 is KGHSH and CDR2 is LQKENI. The CDR3 loop reads CASSPRDFGQPQHF. The CDR3 nucleotides are TGTGCCAGCTCACCCAGGGATTTCGGTCAGCCCCAGCATTTT. The whole variable domain, filled in from reference TRBV18 and TRBJ1-5, reads NAGVMQNPRHLVRRRGQEARLRCSPMKGHSHVYWYRQLPEEGLKFMVYLQKENIIDESGMPKERFSAEFPKEGPSILRIQQVVRGDSAAYFCASSPRDFGQPQHFGDGTRLSIL.

This clonotype was seen a few times. The rearrangement uses TRBV29-1 and TRBJ1-4, with 9 positions matching TRBD1. The ends lost 0 bases at V and 7 bases at J; junction bases unmatched: 6. The CDR3 covers 15 residues. Germline V gene sequence: CDR1 SQVTM, CDR2 ANQGSEA. CDR3 region: CSVEDPGQGREKLFF. The CDR3 coding sequence is TGCAGCGTTGAAGATCCGGGACAGGGACGTGAAAAACTGTTTTTT.

This clonotype was recorded at least ten times. Written as DNA, the CDR3 is TGTGCCAGCAGTGAATTGGGACAGGGTGGCAACTATGGCTACACCTTC. Protein sequence: CASSELGQGGNYGYTF. The chain links TRBV25-1 to TRBJ1-2; 9 bases are shared with TRBD1. There are 16 residues in the CDR3. Germline assignment: CDR1 MGHDK and CDR2 SYGVNS. Unmatched junction bases numbered 5, after V lost 1 base and J lost 2 bases.